This T cell receptor beta chain was sequenced in a study of cytomegalovirus exposure and HLA in healthy donors. In the study overall: Genotyping showed roughly 76% of 398 donors falling in the Caucasian-associated ancestry cluster.

Vbeta (60) and Jbeta (13) primers were used in the PCR. Method: immunoSEQ multiplex PCR; TCRdb's copy keeps in-frame clones and lacks some. This sample has over 150,000 clones, with 87% found just once. Study findings and constraints: Of the V segments, some could not be distinguished, including TRBV6-2 and TRBV6-3, and were excluded.

CDR1 is LNHDA and CDR2 is SQIVND in the germline V gene (reference sequence). The CDR3 totals 15 residues. Trimming shortened V by 2 bases and J by 3 bases, and 11 bases separated the two germline ends. Comment on this clone: What it recognizes is unknown.

V gene TRBV19 combines with J gene TRBJ1-5, with a tentative D call TRBD1 (5 bases). The origin of this receptor is a woman aged 30 to 39 in good health and CMV-seronegative. The sample taken for sequencing was PBMCs. Here the CDR3 DNA reads TGTGCCAGTAGTATACGGGGGGGTTCCAATCAGCCCCAGCATTTT. Protein: CASSIRGGSNQPQHF.